This is a list of T cell receptor beta chains from one sample in a study of OX40 agonist ivuxolimab in advanced cancers. Some clones are missing from TCRdb's copy, which holds only in-frame ones; the method was immunoSEQ multiplex PCR. The table shows approximately 47,000 clones, with around 86% occurring only once. Sample: CD4+ or CD8+ T cells sorted from blood, taken in a trial of the OX40 agonist ivuxolimab. The receptors here all came from an adult with an advanced solid tumor such as melanoma, head and neck, liver or kidney cancer. The CDR3 runs from the conserved cysteine through the conserved F or W. The D gene is left open where the match is weak. Size is stated for part of the rows, as once, few or many counts, or as a class when the clone is expanded.

clone_size j_call v_call d_call cdr3_nt cdr3_aa
- TRBJ2-1 TRBV29-1 TRBD2 TGCAGCGCGGGACTAGCGGATGCCCGTCAGCAGTTCTTC CSAGLADARQQFF
- TRBJ2-7 TRBV18 - TGTGCCAGCTCACCACAGGCCTACGAGCAGTACTTC CASSPQAYEQYF
- TRBJ2-6 TRBV6-5 - TGTGCCACCAAGGTCTCTGGGGCCAACGTCCTGACTTTC CATKVSGANVLTF
few TRBJ1-5 TRBV19 - TGTGCCAGTAGTATTAGCGATAGCAATCAGCCCCAGCATTTT CASSISDSNQPQHF
once TRBJ2-3 TRBV7-3 TRBD2 TGTGCCAGCAGGGAAGCGGGGGCCGTTAATACGCAGTATTTT CASREAGAVNTQYF
once TRBJ2-1 TRBV29-1 - TGCAGCGCCTCCTCCTCACAGGGAAATGAGCAGTTCTTC CSASSSQGNEQFF
once TRBJ2-5 TRBV21-1 - TGTGCCAGCGGCATGGGGGGACGACAAGAGACCCAGTACTTC CASGMGGRQETQYF
- TRBJ2-5 TRBV6-5 - TGTGCCAGCAGTTACTTCAGTAAAAAAGAGACCCAGTACTTC CASSYFSKKETQYF
- TRBJ2-7 TRBV19 TRBD2 TGTGCCAGTAGTTTGGGGACTAGCGGGACGTACGAGCAGTACTTC CASSLGTSGTYEQYF
- TRBJ2-7 TRBV11-2 TRBD1 TGTGCCAGCAGTACGGTCAGGGGGTCACACGAGCAGTACTTC CASSTVRGSHEQYF
- TRBJ2-5 TRBV5-1 - TGCGCCAGCAGCTTGACGGCAGTACAAGAGACCCAGTACTTC CASSLTAVQETQYF
few TRBJ2-2 TRBV4-3 - TGCGCCAGCAGCCAAGTGGGGGTAGGCACCGGGGAGCTGTTTTTT CASSQVGVGTGELFF
- TRBJ2-5 TRBV7-9 - TGTGCCAGCATGGGGGCAGAGACCCAGTACTTC CASMGAETQYF
- TRBJ2-2 TRBV27 TRBD2 TGTGCCAGCAGTAGAGAGCGGGGGGTCACCGGGGAGCTGTTTTTT CASSRERGVTGELFF
- TRBJ1-1 TRBV2 TRBD1 TGTGCCAGCAGGGGTGACAGGGGGCGAGCTTTCTTT CASRGDRGRAFF
- TRBJ2-3 TRBV7-9 - TGTGCCAGCAGCAGCAGGGGAGGAACAGATACGCAGTATTTT CASSSRGGTDTQYF
- TRBJ2-2 TRBV7-3 - TGTGCCAGCAGCTTAACGAGCACCGGGGAGCTGTTTTTT CASSLTSTGELFF
- TRBJ2-3 TRBV6-1 TRBD2 TGTGCCAGCAGTGAAGGGGTAGCGGGAGGGAGCACAGATACGCAGTATTTT CASSEGVAGGSTDTQYF
- TRBJ2-2 TRBV11-2 - TGTGCCAGCAGCTTAGGGACATACCTGAACACCGGGGAGCTGTTTTTT CASSLGTYLNTGELFF
- TRBJ2-2 TRBV2 - TGTGCCAGCTTTGCGACAGTTAACACCGGGGAGCTGTTTTTT CASFATVNTGELFF
- TRBJ1-6 TRBV6-5 - TGTGCCAGCAGTCTCTATTCACCCCTCCACTTT CASSLYSPLHF
- TRBJ1-5 TRBV2 - TGTGCCAGCAAGGGCAGCTCTACACTCAATCAGCCCCAGCATTTT CASKGSSTLNQPQHF
- TRBJ1-4 TRBV5-4 TRBD1 TGTGCCAGCAGCCCGGACAGGGATGAAAAACTGTTTTTT CASSPDRDEKLFF
- TRBJ1-3 TRBV5-4 - TGTGCCAGCAGACGGGACATCTCTGGAAACACCATATATTTT CASRRDISGNTIYF
- TRBJ1-2 TRBV21-1 - TGTGCCAGCAGCAAATGGGACGGAGCTAACTATGGCTACACCTTC CASSKWDGANYGYTF
- TRBJ2-1 TRBV10-2 TRBD2 TGCGCCAGCAAACTAGCGGGAGGTTCACCATACAATGAGCAGTTCTTC CASKLAGGSPYNEQFF
- TRBJ2-5 TRBV23-1 - TGCGCCAGCAGTCGACCCACCTCTCGCTCCATGAAGACCCAGTACTTC CASSRPTSRSMKTQYF
- TRBJ2-2 TRBV6-4 - TGTGCCAGCAGTGAAGCGGTCGGGGAGCTGTTTTTT CASSEAVGELFF
- TRBJ2-1 TRBV6-5 TRBD2 TGTGCCAGCACTCAGGCGGGAGTTACGAAGCAGTTCTTC CASTQAGVTKQFF
few TRBJ1-2 TRBV10-1 - TGCGCCAGCAGTCCCCAGACAGGCTATGGCTACACCTTC CASSPQTGYGYTF
- TRBJ2-5 TRBV6-6 TRBD2 TGTGCCAGCAGTTACTCGGGGGGGAGGGGAGAGACCCAGTACTTC CASSYSGGRGETQYF
- TRBJ2-7 TRBV6-6 TRBD2 TGTGCCAGCCAAGTGGGGGGGAGCTCCTACGAGCAGTACTTC CASQVGGSSYEQYF
- TRBJ2-5 TRBV29-1 - TGCAGCGTTGTTCCGCTAGCTGAGACCCAGTACTTC CSVVPLAETQYF
- TRBJ2-5 TRBV6-6 - TGTGCCAGCAGTTACCCCAGGACGGAGACCCAGTACTTC CASSYPRTETQYF
- TRBJ2-1 TRBV7-9 TRBD2 TGTGCCAGCAGCTTCCGGGCTAGCGGCTTTTTCTACAATGAGCAGTTCTTC CASSFRASGFFYNEQFF
medium-sized TRBJ1-1 TRBV27 TRBD1 TGTGCCAGCAGTTTCGTGGACAGGGGGAGAGTGAACACTGAAGCTTTCTTT CASSFVDRGRVNTEAFF
- TRBJ2-2 TRBV28 - TGTGCCAGCAGTCTCCCCGGAACATCCACCGGGGAGCTGTTTTTT CASSLPGTSTGELFF
few TRBJ2-1 TRBV25-1 - TGTGCCAGCAGTGAAGCGGGGCCCTCCTACAATGAGCAGTTCTTC CASSEAGPSYNEQFF
- TRBJ2-2 TRBV19 TRBD1 TGTGCCAGCCTTGGACAGGGAGGCACCGGGGAGCTGTTTTTT CASLGQGGTGELFF
- TRBJ2-5 TRBV9 TRBD2 TGTGCCAGCAGCGTTAGCGGGGGGGAGTTGGAGACCCAGTACTTC CASSVSGGELETQYF
- TRBJ1-1 TRBV2 TRBD1 TGTGCCAGCAGTCAACAGGGGTCGGACACTGAAGCTTTCTTT CASSQQGSDTEAFF
- TRBJ1-2 TRBV19 TRBD1 TGTGCCAGTACCTCGACAGGGTCTAACTATGGCTACACCTTC CASTSTGSNYGYTF
- TRBJ1-2 TRBV2 - TGTGCCAGCAGTGAATCAGGGCAACTCGGCTACACCTTC CASSESGQLGYTF
- TRBJ1-4 TRBV4-2 TRBD1 TGTGCCAGCAGCCAAGACTCGTGGGGGACAGGGGGCGAAAAACTGTTTTTT CASSQDSWGTGGEKLFF
- TRBJ2-2 TRBV29-1 - TGCAGCGTTGAAAAGGCTAGGGGGACCGGGGAGCTGTTTTTT CSVEKARGTGELFF
- TRBJ1-2 TRBV15 - TGTGCCACCAGCAGATCGAACAGGGAGGCTGGGAACTATGGCTACACCTTC CATSRSNREAGNYGYTF